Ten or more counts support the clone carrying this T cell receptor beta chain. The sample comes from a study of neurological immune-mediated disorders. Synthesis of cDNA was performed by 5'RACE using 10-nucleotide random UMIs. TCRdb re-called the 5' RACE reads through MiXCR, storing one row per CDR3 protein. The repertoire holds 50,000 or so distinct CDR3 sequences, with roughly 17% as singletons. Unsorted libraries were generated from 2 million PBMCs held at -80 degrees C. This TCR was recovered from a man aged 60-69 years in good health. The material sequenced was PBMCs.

The CDR3 here is CASSPGQDLSYEQYF. CDR3 DNA: TGTGCCAGCAGCCCGGGACAGGACCTTTCCTACGAGCAGTACTTC. This chain uses TRBV5-6 with TRBJ2-7, with TRBD1 identical over 8 bases. Germline CDR1 SGHDT, CDR2 YYEEEE. The CDR3 consists of 15 residues. The V gene end was trimmed by 4 bases and the J gene end by 1 base; junction bases not matched to a gene: 7.